The T cell receptor (beta chain) described here comes from a study of shared clonotypes between healthy human individuals. Overall study results and limits: Lower generation probabilities were found for non-shared clonotypes than for those shared by all four donors.

Note on this clone: Its antigen is unidentified.

The CDR3 is 15 amino acids. V lost 7 bases and J lost 3; bases outside the gene matches: 11. Germline lookup yields CDR1 MDHEN and CDR2 SYDVKM. The authors loaded roughly 200 ng DNA, 27,000 or so T cell genomes, into sorted-subset replicate PCRs. Clones were sequenced by immunoSEQ multiplex PCR, and TCRdb holds only the in-frame ones, with some missing. The table records over a million clones, 75% to 85% of them present only once. The sequenced material came from memory CD4+ T cells from PBMCs. As to subset: CD45RA-negative fraction. The sequence was obtained from a man between 18 and 29 years old in good health. Some clones in this sample may be carry-over from other donors' samples. This chain joins TRBV28 and TRBJ2-7, with 8 positions matching TRBD2. CDR3 coding DNA: TGTGCCAGCAACGGTAGCGGGAAACTAATCTACGAGCAGTACTTC. Translating it yields CASNGSGKLIYEQYF. The variable domain in full, completed from reference TRBV28 and TRBJ2-7, reads DVKVTQSSRYLVKRTGEKVFLECVQDMDHENMFWYRQDPGLGLRLIYFSYDVKMKEKGDIPEGYSVSREKKERFSLILESASTNQTSMYLCASNGSGKLIYEQYFGPGTRLTVT.